This T cell receptor beta chain originates from a study of neurological immune-mediated disorders. Study findings and constraints: None of the CDR3 amino acid sequences in expanded clones turned up in more than one subject, which points to private repertoires in all groups.

Sorted libraries drew on 1 million CD4+ or CD8+ T cells. This clonotype has at least ten counts. Its antigen is currently unknown. Per sequencing run, 15-18 subjects together gave over 190 million TCR-beta sequences. TCRdb reprocessed the 5' RACE reads via MiXCR and lists one record per CDR3 protein. The sample lists 35,000 to 50,000 distinct CDR3 sequences; around 13% were seen once. The source of this sequence is a woman aged 55 to 70 with HTLV-1-associated myelopathy (HAM/TSP). The specimen sequenced was CD4+ T cells from blood.

The chain's CDR3 is CASSISPGQPQYF. CDR3 in DNA: TGTGCCAGCAGTATTAGCCCGGGGCAGCCCCAGTACTTC. J is TRBJ2-5 and V is TRBV12-3 or TRBV12-4, with D perhaps TRBD1 or TRBD2 (5 bases each). The CDR3 length is 13 residues. The V end lost 5 bases, the J end lost 9 bases, and 16 bases lay between the germline ends.